This T cell receptor (beta chain) came from a study of T-cell memory formation after mild COVID-19 (dated by TCRdb to about 2021). Some background on the complete study: Most TCR sequence clusters were specific to one of the two donors. In a couple of donors, T-cell clones that expanded and contracted after mild COVID-19 were tracked by sequencing TCRalpha and TCRbeta repertoires over time. Two young, previously healthy adult volunteers made up the cohort, one male and one female. General findings and caveats noted by the study authors: Clones that contracted from day 15 to 85 showed balanced CD4/CD8 phenotypes, whereas a second wave of clones that expanded from day 15 to 37 leaned towards CD4+. Some responding clones were found in pre-infection memory, which suggests that pre-existing cross-reactive memory T cells took part in the SARS-CoV-2 response. SARS-CoV-2 specificity of the second-wave clones peaking on day 37 was not confirmed. Only two mild cases were covered in the study, and larger cohorts including severe cases with pre-infection samples were considered necessary. Contracting CD4+ clones were located mainly in the CM and EM memory subsets, whereas CD8+ clones were found to be enriched in EMRA.

The data were produced on an Illumina NovaSeq 6000. TCRalpha and TCRbeta cDNA libraries were built by 5'RACE with constant-segment primers, adding sample barcodes and unique molecular identifiers. RNA was extracted from every sample with Trizol reagent. Libraries were amplified in two PCR steps, with a second sample barcode and Illumina TruSeq adapters added in the second step. Libraries were sequenced on an Illumina NovaSeq with 2 x 150 bp paired-end reads. The study's own analysis went as follows. Reads were demultiplexed and collapsed into UMI-guided consensus sequences with migec v1.2.7. Using mixcr v2.1.11, the UMI consensuses were aligned to TRA and TRB V and J templates and assembled into clonotypes. Expanded or contracted clonotypes were those called significant by both edgeR and NoisET, with noise models trained on biological replicates. For edgeR calls, the thresholds were a false discovery rate-adjusted p below 0.01 and a log2 fold-change of 1. PCA with hierarchical clustering of max-normalized trajectories of the 1000 most abundant clonotypes was used as exploratory dynamics analysis. Separately sequenced CD4+ and CD8+ repertoires were used to assign the CD4 or CD8 phenotype of responding clones. TCRdb ran its own pipeline on the public reads, namely fastp trimming at Q25 and MiXCR clone calling, and kept in-frame beta chains. For every CDR3 protein sequence, its rows merge into one entry that carries the most common genes and DNA. The V and J calls come from TCRdb's annotation, not from the publication. Present in this sample are around 340,000 distinct CDR3 sequences, around 15% of which were seen just once. The ten largest clones represent under 25% of the sample.

PBMCs were isolated by Ficoll-Paque density gradient centrifugation. As for this clonotype: The clone's antigen remains unknown. Base qualities were left out, and no much larger clone turns up one base away.

V and J are truncated by 4 bases and 4 bases respectively, leaving an intervening sequence of 22 bases. The germline V gene (reference sequence) yields SGHNT for CDR1 and YYREEE for CDR2. Reading from cysteine to phenylalanine, the CDR3 counts 17 amino acids. Only the CDR3 region is kept as DNA, spanning 51 bases read in frame from base 1. The rearrangement combines TRBV5-4 with TRBJ2-3; no D gene is confidently identified. The sequence came from a man between 18 and 29 years old who had mild COVID-19 (a few samples of this study predate the infection). The sample titles of this study are shuffled in the database, so cell type and time point are left out; the donor was told from shared clones. Sequencing was done on a sample of PBMCs or a T cell subset sorted from them (not recorded which). The DNA reads as follows: TGTGCCAGCAGCCCGGTAAAGTTCGCCCGTGGAGCAGATACGCAGTATTTT. It specifies CASSPVKFARGADTQYF.